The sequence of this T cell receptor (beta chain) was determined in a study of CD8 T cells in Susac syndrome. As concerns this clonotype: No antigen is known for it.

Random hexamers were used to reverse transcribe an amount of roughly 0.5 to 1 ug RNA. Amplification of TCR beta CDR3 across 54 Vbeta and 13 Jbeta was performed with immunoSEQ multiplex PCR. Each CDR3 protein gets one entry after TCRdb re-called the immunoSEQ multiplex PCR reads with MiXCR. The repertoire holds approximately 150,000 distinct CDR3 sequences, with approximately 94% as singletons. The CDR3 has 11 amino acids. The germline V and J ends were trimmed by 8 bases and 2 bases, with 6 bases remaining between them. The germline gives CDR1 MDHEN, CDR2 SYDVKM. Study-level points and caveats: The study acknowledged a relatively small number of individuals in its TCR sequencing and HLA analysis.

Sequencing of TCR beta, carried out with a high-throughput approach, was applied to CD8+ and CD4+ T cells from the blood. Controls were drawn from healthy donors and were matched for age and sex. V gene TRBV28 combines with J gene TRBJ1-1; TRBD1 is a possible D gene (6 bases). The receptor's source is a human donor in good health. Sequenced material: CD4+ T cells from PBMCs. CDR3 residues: CASGTNTEAFF. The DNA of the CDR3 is TGTGCCAGCGGGACAAACACTGAAGCTTTCTTT.